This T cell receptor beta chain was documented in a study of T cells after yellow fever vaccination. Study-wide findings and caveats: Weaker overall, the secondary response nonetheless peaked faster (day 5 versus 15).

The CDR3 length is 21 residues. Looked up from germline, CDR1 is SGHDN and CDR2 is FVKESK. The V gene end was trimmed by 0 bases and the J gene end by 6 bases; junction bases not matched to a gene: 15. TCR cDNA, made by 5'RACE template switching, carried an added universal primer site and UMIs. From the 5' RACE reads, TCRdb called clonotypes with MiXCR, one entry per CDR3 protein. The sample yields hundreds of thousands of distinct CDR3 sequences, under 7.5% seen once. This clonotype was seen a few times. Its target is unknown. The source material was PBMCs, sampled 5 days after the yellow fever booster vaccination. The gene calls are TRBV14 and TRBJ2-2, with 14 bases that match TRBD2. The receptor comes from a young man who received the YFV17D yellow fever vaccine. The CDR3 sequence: CASSQESGTSGSKEIAGELFF. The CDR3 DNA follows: TGTGCCAGCAGCCAAGAATCCGGGACTAGCGGGAGTAAGGAGATTGCCGGGGAGCTGTTTTTT.